Described below is a single T cell receptor beta chain sequence and its context. The antigen remains undetermined. This table comes from immunoSEQ multiplex PCR, and its TCRdb copy is limited to in-frame clones, with some not included. The sample has around 140,000 clones; roughly 91% are singletons. Looked up from germline, CDR1 is SQVTM and CDR2 is ANQGSEA. This CDR3 contains 15 residues. V was pared by 1 base and J by 5 bases, with 14 bases between. The entry originates in a study of OX40 agonist ivuxolimab in advanced cancers. General study points: Among patients with partial responses at 0.1-3.0 mg/kg, clonal expansion was among the lowest.

This TCR was sampled from an adult with an advanced solid tumor such as melanoma, head and neck, liver or kidney cancer. The chain links TRBV29-1 to TRBJ1-4; possibly TRBD1 for D (6 bases). The input for sequencing was CD4+ or CD8+ T cells sorted from blood, taken in a trial of the OX40 agonist ivuxolimab. This CDR3 is CSVEVTGNLNEKLFF. The DNA of the CDR3 is TGCAGCGTTGAAGTAACAGGGAATTTAAATGAAAAACTGTTTTTT.